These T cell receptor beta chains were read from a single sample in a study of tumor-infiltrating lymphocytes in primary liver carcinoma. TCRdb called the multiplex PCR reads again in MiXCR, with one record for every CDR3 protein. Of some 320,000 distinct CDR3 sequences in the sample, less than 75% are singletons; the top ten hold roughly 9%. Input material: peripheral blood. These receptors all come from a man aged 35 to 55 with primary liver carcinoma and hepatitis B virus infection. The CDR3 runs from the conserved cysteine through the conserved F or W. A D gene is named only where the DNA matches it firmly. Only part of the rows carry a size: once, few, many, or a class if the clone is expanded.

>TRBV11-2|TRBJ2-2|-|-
CASRLGLGDDTGELFF
TGTGCCAGCAGGTTAGGACTGGGGGACGACACCGGGGAGCTGTTTTTT
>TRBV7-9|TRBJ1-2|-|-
CASSPQGFYGYTF
TGTGCCAGCAGCCCTCAGGGATTCTATGGCTACACCTTC
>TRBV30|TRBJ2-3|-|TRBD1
CAWTGQGNTYTQYF
TGTGCCTGGACTGGACAGGGTAATACATATACGCAGTATTTT
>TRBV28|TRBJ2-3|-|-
CASSPVGLSTDTQYF
TGTGCCAGCAGCCCGGTAGGGCTCAGCACAGATACGCAGTATTTT
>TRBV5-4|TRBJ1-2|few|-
CASSPKGAGGYGYTF
TGTGCCAGTAGCCCCAAAGGGGCGGGGGGATATGGCTACACCTTC
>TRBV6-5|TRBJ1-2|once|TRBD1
CASSRDRARFYGYTF
TGTGCCAGCAGTCGGGACAGGGCCCGCTTCTATGGCTACACCTTC
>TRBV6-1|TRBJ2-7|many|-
CASSDSLLVYEQYF
TGTGCCAGCAGTGATTCCCTTTTAGTCTACGAGCAGTACTTC
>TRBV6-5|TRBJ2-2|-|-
CAAHSTGELFF
TGTGCCGCCCACTCCACCGGGGAGCTGTTTTTT
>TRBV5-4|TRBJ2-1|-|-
CASSSTGVYNEQLF
TGTGCCAGCAGCTCGACAGGTGTCTACAATGAGCAGCTCTTC
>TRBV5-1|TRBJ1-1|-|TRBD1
CASSPAYRGMGTEAFF
TGCGCCAGCAGCCCAGCCTACAGGGGAATGGGAACTGAAGCTTTCTTT
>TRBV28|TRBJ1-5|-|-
CASNLQRAEQPQHF
TGTGCCAGCAATTTACAGAGGGCAGAACAGCCCCAGCATTTT
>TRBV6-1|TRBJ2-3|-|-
CVSTTLDTQYF
TGTGTCAGCACAACTTTAGATACGCAGTATTTT
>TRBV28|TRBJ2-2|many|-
CASSLTVPNTGELFF
TGTGCCAGCAGTTTAACGGTTCCCAACACCGGGGAGCTGTTTTTT
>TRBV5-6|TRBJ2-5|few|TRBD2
CASSGTSGRAGQETQYF
TGTGCCAGCAGCGGTACTAGCGGGAGGGCAGGCCAAGAGACCCAGTACTTC
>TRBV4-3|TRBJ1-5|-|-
CASNQGFLGSQPQHF
TGCGCCAGCAACCAAGGGTTTTTGGGGAGCCAGCCCCAGCATTTT
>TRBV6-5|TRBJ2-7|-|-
CASRRQGGTSEQYF
TGTGCCAGCAGGAGACAGGGAGGGACTTCCGAGCAGTACTTC
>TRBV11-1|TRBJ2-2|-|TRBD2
CVSSLGLAGRTGKLFF
TGTGTCAGCAGCTTGGGACTAGCGGGTCGCACCGGGAAGCTGTTTTTT
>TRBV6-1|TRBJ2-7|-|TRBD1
CASGQGAYERYF
TGTGCCAGCGGACAGGGGGCCTACGAGCGGTACTTC
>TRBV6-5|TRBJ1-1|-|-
CASRGTMDNEAFF
TGTGCCAGCAGGGGAACTATGGACAATGAAGCTTTCTTT
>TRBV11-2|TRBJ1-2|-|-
CVSSTLSGQSYDYTF
TGTGTCAGCAGCACCTTGTCGGGCCAGAGCTATGACTACACCTTC
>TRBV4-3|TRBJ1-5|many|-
CASSQSPPWGNQPQHF
TGCGCCAGCAGCCAATCCCCCCCTTGGGGCAATCAGCCCCAGCATTTT
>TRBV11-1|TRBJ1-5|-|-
CASSFSRNEPHHF
TGTGCCAGCAGCTTTTCGCGCAATGAGCCCCATCATTTT
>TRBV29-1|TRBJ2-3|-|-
CSVGGGADTQYF
TGCAGCGTGGGCGGAGGCGCAGATACCCAGTATTTT
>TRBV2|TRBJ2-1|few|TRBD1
CASKGGTGDYNEQFF
TGTGCCAGCAAGGGGGGGACAGGGGACTACAATGAGCAGTTCTTC
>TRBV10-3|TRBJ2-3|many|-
CAISSDSFREYF
TGTGCCATCAGCTCGGACTCTTTCAGGGAGTATTTT
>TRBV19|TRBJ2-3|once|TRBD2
CASSRWSGRSTDTQYF
TGTGCCAGTAGTAGGTGGAGCGGGAGGAGCACAGATACGCAGTATTTT
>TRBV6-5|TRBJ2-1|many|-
CASSYLGLEQFF
TGTGCCAGCAGTTACCTGGGGCTTGAGCAGTTCTTC
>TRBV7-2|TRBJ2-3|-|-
CACSLEGLDTQYF
TGTGCCTGCAGCCTCGAAGGGTTAGATACGCAGTATTTT
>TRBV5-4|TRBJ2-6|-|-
CASSLTRDSGANVLTF
TGCGCCAGCAGCCTTACCAGGGACTCTGGGGCCAACGTCCTGACTTTC
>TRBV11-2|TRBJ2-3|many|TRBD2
CASSLLGASGIWTDTQYF
TGTGCCAGCAGTTTACTTGGGGCTAGCGGGATTTGGACAGATACGCAGTATTTT
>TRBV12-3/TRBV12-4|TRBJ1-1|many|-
CASRPYGSYTEAFF
TGTGCCAGCAGACCCTACGGGAGTTACACTGAAGCTTTCTTT